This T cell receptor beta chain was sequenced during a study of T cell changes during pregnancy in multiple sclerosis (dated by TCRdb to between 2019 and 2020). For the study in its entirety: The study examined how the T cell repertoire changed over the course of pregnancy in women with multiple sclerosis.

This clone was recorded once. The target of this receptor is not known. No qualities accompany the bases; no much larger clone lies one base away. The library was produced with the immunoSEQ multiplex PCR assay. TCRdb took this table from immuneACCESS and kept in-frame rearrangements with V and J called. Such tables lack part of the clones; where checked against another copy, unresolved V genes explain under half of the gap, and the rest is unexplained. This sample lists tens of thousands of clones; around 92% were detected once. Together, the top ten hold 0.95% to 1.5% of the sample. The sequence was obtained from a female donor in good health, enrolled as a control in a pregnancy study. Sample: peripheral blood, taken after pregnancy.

The DNA sequence reads TGTGCCAGCAGGGTGAGGGGGTTCTCTGGAAACACCATATATTTT. Protein translation: CASRVRGFSGNTIYF. The V and J genes are TRBV6-1 and TRBJ1-3, with a tentative D gene TRBD1 over 6 matching bases. From the cysteine through the phenylalanine, the CDR3 covers 15 amino acids. The retained sequence is limited to the CDR3, 45 bases, with the frame set at the first base. The junction carries 12 bases between V and J, which are trimmed by 6 bases and 0 bases respectively. According to the germline V gene, CDR1 reads MNHNS and CDR2 reads SASEGT.